This TCR beta chain was sequenced for a study of CD8+ T cells in alopecia areata. Whole-study context: It was 6 to 18 months of tofacitinib, and then there were 6 months off drug.

CDR1 is SGHDT, CDR2 YYEEEE, per germline. This CDR3 contains 15 residues. Points from the study as a whole: Relative to mice, TCR sharing across patients was less clear, a difference possibly HLA-related.

Points on this clone: Its antigen is currently unknown. One junction end does not reproduce the germline sequence, and a read error may be involved.

Extracted RNA was reverse transcribed into cDNA, the sequencing template. Profiled with immunoSEQ multiplex PCR; TCRdb holds only in-frame clones, not every one. The sample has 110,000 to 150,000 clones; around 49% are singletons. V gene TRBV5-6 combines with J gene TRBJ2-3, with TRBD2 identical over 8 bases. The TCR comes from a human donor with alopecia areata. The sample consisted of CD4+ T cells sorted from blood, taken at week 0. The CDR3 DNA reads TGTGCCAGCAGGTTGGCGGGAGGAAACACAGATACGCAGTATTTT. Its translation: CASRLAGGNTDTQYF.